This T cell receptor (beta chain) is from a study of T cell repertoires in cytomegalovirus infection. Study context: From public TCR beta signatures came an indication of both CMV infection and matching HLA type.

TCRdb independently ran MiXCR on the reads; one entry per CDR3 protein. The data hold about 360,000 distinct CDR3 sequences, with 15% to 20% observed a single time. Study-wide findings and caveats: Across the ex vivo response, the dominant clonotypes were HLA-C-restricted CMV-specific TCR beta clonotypes. Summed frequency of public TCR beta families distinguished CMV carriers with the relevant HLA.

This clonotype was seen repeatedly, ten times or more. The antigen is not known. The source is a human donor in good health (CMV status not recorded). Some clones in this sample may be carry-over from other donors' samples. Sequencing used PBMCs.

In DNA form, the CDR3 reads TGTGCCAGCAGCTCCACCCTGACAGGGGGCACTGAAGCTTTCTTT. Translation: CASSSTLTGGTEAFF. The gene calls are TRBV5-4 and TRBJ1-1, with TRBD1 matching over 9 bases. This CDR3 is built from 15 residues. V lost 3 bases and J lost 4; bases outside the gene matches: 7. Germline V gene sequence: CDR1 SGHNT, CDR2 YYREEE (reference sequence).